This TCR beta chain was obtained from a study of blood T cell repertoires in COVID-19. Across the whole study: Whether acute or convalescent, the COVID-19 samples came from the United States, Italy and Spain.

TCRdb keeps only in-frame clones here, not all; method: immunoSEQ multiplex PCR. There are 190,000 or so clones in the sample; approximately 87% occur only once, and around 2.7% lies in the top ten. V was pared by 3 bases and J by 4 bases, with 6 bases of the junction left unmatched. Germline CDR1 and CDR2: SGDLS and YYNGEE. The CDR3 sequence is 15 residues long. The source material was peripheral blood. The chain is built from TRBV9 and TRBJ2-1, with TRBD1 matching 8 bases. This clonotype was obtained from a man in his forties with active or convalescent COVID-19. The CDR3 loop reads CASSGTGDRYNEQFF. CDR3 bases: TGTGCCAGCAGCGGAACGGGGGACAGGTACAATGAGCAGTTCTTC.